This paragraph covers one T cell receptor beta chain sequence. Generated by immunoSEQ multiplex PCR, the TCRdb table keeps only in-frame clones and is missing some. The sample records around 280,000 clones, 88% being singletons. V was clipped by 1 base and J by 7 bases, with 16 bases between them. Germline assignment: CDR1 KGHDR and CDR2 SFDVKD. The CDR3 runs to 15 residues. The sample comes from a study of blood T cell repertoires in COVID-19. On the study more broadly: Sources were T cells, B-cell-depleted T cells, or PBMCs; the material itself was cDNA or gDNA.

The sample consisted of peripheral blood. This clonotype was obtained from a woman aged 25-40 years with COVID-19, enrolled during active disease. The chain employs TRBV24-1 and TRBJ2-7; D is perhaps TRBD2 (6 bases). The CDR3 is CATSDFGGPIGEQYF. Here the CDR3 DNA reads TGTGCCACCAGTGATTTCGGGGGACCAATCGGGGAGCAGTACTTC.